Listed here are 17 T cell receptor beta chains from one sample, sequenced in a study of T cell repertoires in cytomegalovirus infection. TCRdb used MiXCR to reprocess the reads, holding one entry per CDR3 protein. The repertoire holds roughly 760,000 distinct CDR3 sequences, with about 40% as singletons. Material for sequencing was PBMCs. The receptor source for this set is a human donor in good health (CMV status not recorded). Some clones in this sample may be carry-over from other donors' samples.

This clonotype turned up a few times. This chain uses TRBV7-9 with TRBJ1-1; the D is unclear. The V gene lost 5 bases and the J gene lost 1 base, with 11 bases spanning the gap. Germline V gene sequence: CDR1 SEHNR, CDR2 FQNEAQ (reference sequence). The CDR3 is 14 amino acids. The CDR3, as DNA: TGTGCCAGCAGCACGACATCGAAGAACACTGAAGCTTTCTTT. Amino acids: CASSTTSKNTEAFF.

The CDR3 DNA follows: TGTGCCAGCAGTGAGATAGGGGGAGAGGACATTCAGTACTTC. Its translation: CASSEIGGEDIQYF. The chain couples TRBV6-1 to TRBJ2-4; D is possibly TRBD1 (6 bases). The CDR3 extends over 14 amino acids. The V end was cut by 3 bases, the J end by 8 bases, with 14 bases between. The germline CDR1 and CDR2 sequences are MNHNS and SASEGT.

In its sample, this clonotype was seen many times. The gene calls are TRBV7-3 and TRBJ2-7; D gene unclear. V was pared by 5 bases and J by 7 bases, with 15 bases between. Germline CDR1 reads SGHTA; CDR2 reads FQGTGA. This CDR3 region has 13 residues. The CDR3 protein is CASSLWKSGEQYF. CDR3 in DNA: TGTGCCAGCAGCCTCTGGAAGAGTGGGGAGCAGTACTTC.

The chain is built from TRBV29-1 and TRBJ1-2; D is unclear. The length of the CDR3 is 11 residues. Germline values: CDR1 SQVTM, CDR2 ANQGSEA. With 5 bases removed from V and 0 bases from J, the gap between germline ends came to 4 bases. The CDR3 region is CSVQANYGYTF. As DNA, the CDR3 is TGCAGCGTTCAAGCTAACTATGGCTACACCTTC.

About this clonotype itself: At one end, the junction sequence differs from germline, possibly due to a read error. This sequence joins TRBV6-1 and TRBJ2-7, with 10 bases fitting TRBD1. Per the germline V gene, CDR1 is MNHNS and CDR2 is SASEGT. The CDR3 is made up of 19 amino acids. The CDR3: CASSTSGTGALILTYEQSF. Here the CDR3 DNA reads TGTGCCAGCAGCACCTCCGGGACAGGGGCGTTGATCCTTACCTACGAGCAGTCCTTC.

This clonotype was counted only a few times. The V and J genes are TRBV5-4 and TRBJ2-1; D is unclear. Germline V gives CDR1 SGHNT, CDR2 YYREEE (reference sequence). Trimming left V 4 bases short and J 8 bases short, with 13 bases between. This CDR3 region has 13 residues. CDR3 nucleotides: TGTGCCAGCAGCCCGAACATGAGACATGAGCAGTTCTTC. As protein: CASSPNMRHEQFF.

J is TRBJ2-3 and V is TRBV28; no clear D. In germline, CDR1 is MDHEN, CDR2 SYDVKM. The CDR3 sequence is 13 residues long. Trimming cost V 5 bases and J 6 bases, with 12 bases left between them. CDR3 nucleotides: TGTGCCAGCAGTACCGGGCCGGTGGATACGCAGTATTTT. It codes for CASSTGPVDTQYF.

This clonotype was recorded many times. As DNA, the CDR3 is TGTGCCAGCAGCTGGGCAGCCAAAGGTATCACTGAAGCTTTCTTT. Protein sequence: CASSWAAKGITEAFF. The chain uses TRBV7-6 and TRBJ1-1; D call uncertain. CDR1 and CDR2 (germline): SGHVS, FNYEAQ. The CDR3 spans 15 residues. The germline V and J ends were trimmed by 4 bases and 4 bases, with 16 bases remaining between them.

This clonotype has just a few counts. This chain connects TRBV7-8 to TRBJ1-5; D is unresolved. The germline gives CDR1 SGHVS, CDR2 FQNEAQ. The CDR3 sequence is 17 residues long. The V end was cut by 1 base, the J end by 1 base, with 14 bases between. The CDR3 region is CASSLERVPRSNQPQHF. CDR3 nucleotide sequence: TGTGCCAGCAGCTTAGAAAGGGTTCCGCGAAGCAATCAGCCCCAGCATTTT.

This chain joins TRBV6-6 and TRBJ1-5; TRBD1 aligns across 7 bases. The V segment lost 5 bases and the J segment 0 bases; nucleotides outside the gene matches: 4. CDR1 and CDR2 (germline): MNHNY, SVGAGI (reference sequence). This CDR3 region has 15 residues. CDR3: CASSRQGDSNQPQHF. In DNA form, the CDR3 reads TGTGCCAGCAGTAGACAGGGTGATAGCAATCAGCCCCAGCATTTT.

As to this clonotype: Since a much larger clone is just one base distant, this may be a read error. This CDR3 fails to terminate in the conserved phenylalanine or tryptophan, so it likely reflects a read error. V gene TRBV7-2 combines with J gene TRBJ2-1; 7 nucleotides align to TRBD2. This CDR3 has 16 amino acids. Trimming removed 1 base from V and 0 bases from J; junction bases left unmatched: 3. Germline lookup yields CDR1 SGHTA and CDR2 FQGNSA. This CDR3 reads CASSLVGGSSYNEQFL. CDR3 in DNA: TGTGCCAGCAGCTTAGTCGGCGGGAGCTCCTACAATGAGCAGTTCTTA.

In this sample, this clonotype turned up many times. The rearrangement links TRBV7-3 to TRBJ1-1; weak D call: TRBD1 (6 bases). Deletions cut 4 bases from V and 4 bases from J, with 10 bases between. This CDR3 spans 13 amino acids. CDR1 SGHTA and CDR2 FQGTGA come from the germline V gene. CDR3 residues: CASSSDRSTEAFF. CDR3 nucleotides: TGTGCCAGCAGCTCCGACAGGAGCACTGAAGCTTTCTTT. Variable domain in full (rest from reference TRBV7-3 and TRBJ1-1): GAGVSQTPSNKVTEKGKYVELRCDPISGHTALYWYRQSLGQGPEFLIYFQGTGAADDSGLPNDRFFAVRPEGSVSTLKIQRTERGDSAVYLCASSSDRSTEAFFGQGTRLTVV.

The chain links TRBV12-3 or TRBV12-4 to TRBJ1-2; D ambiguous. Deletions cut 3 bases from V and 4 bases from J, with 18 bases between. This CDR3 has 16 amino acids. CDR3 coding DNA: TGTGCCAGCAGTTTGAATCGTCGGGTCACGCCCTATGGCTACACCTTC. This gives the protein CASSLNRRVTPYGYTF.

V usage is TRBV27 and J usage is TRBJ2-7, with 8 bases matching TRBD1. Germline V gives CDR1 MNHEY, CDR2 SMNVEV (reference sequence). J gave up 2 bases and V 0 bases, and 6 bases lay outside the gene matches. This CDR3 is 16 amino acids long. The CDR3 sequence is CASSLSEGQVTYEQYF. CDR3 sequence (DNA): TGTGCCAGCAGTTTATCGGAGGGACAGGTAACCTACGAGCAGTACTTC.

This clonotype was detected many times. The chain carries TRBV7-8 and TRBJ1-5, with D unresolved. The CDR3 covers 15 residues. The germline V and J ends were trimmed by 5 bases and 6 bases, with 17 bases remaining between them. The germline V gene encodes CDR1 SGHVS and CDR2 FQNEAQ. The DNA of the CDR3 is TGTGCCAGCAGCCTTTTTCAGGACGGCACTCAGCCCCAGCATTTT. Translated: CASSLFQDGTQPQHF.

This clonotype showed up just a few times. The chain carries TRBV6-5 and TRBJ1-1, with D maybe TRBD1 (6 bases). The V end was cut by 0 bases, the J end by 4 bases, with 15 bases between. The CDR3 loop spans 16 amino acids. CDR1 is MNHEY, CDR2 SVGAGI, per germline. For the CDR3, the DNA is TGTGCCAGCAGTTACTCAAGGACAGAACGGAGCACTGAAGCTTTCTTT. It yields the protein CASSYSRTERSTEAFF.

This chain connects TRBV6-6 to TRBJ2-3; no definite D call. The CDR3 sequence is 14 residues long. The germline CDR1 and CDR2 sequences are MNHNY and SVGAGI (reference sequence). V was cut by 7 bases and J by 0 bases, with 11 bases left in between. The CDR3 DNA sequence: TGTGCCAGCACCGACCCCTCTAGCACAGATACGCAGTATTTT. Translated: CASTDPSSTDTQYF.